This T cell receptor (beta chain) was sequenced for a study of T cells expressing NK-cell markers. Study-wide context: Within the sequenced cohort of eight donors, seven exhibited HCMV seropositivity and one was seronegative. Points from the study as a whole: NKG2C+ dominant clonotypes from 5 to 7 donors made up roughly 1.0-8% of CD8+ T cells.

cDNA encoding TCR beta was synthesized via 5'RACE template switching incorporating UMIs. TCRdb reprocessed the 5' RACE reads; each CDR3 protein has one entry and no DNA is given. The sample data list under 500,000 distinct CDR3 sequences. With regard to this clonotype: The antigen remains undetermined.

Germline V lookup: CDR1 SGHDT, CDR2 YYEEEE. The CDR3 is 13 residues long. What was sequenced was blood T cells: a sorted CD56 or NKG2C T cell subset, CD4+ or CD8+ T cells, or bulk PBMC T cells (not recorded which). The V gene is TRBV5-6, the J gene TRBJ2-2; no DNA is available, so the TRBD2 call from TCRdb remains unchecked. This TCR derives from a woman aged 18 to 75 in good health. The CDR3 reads CASSPRAPGELFF.